One sample yielded the 10 T cell receptor beta chains listed below, sequenced in a study of T cells in Graves' hyperthyroidism and ophthalmopathy. From RNA transcripts, TCR beta CDR3 regions were amplified. Researchers ran a first-round RT-PCR on the TCR CDR3 using the HTBI primer set. TCRdb ran MiXCR on the multiplex PCR reads and lists one entry per CDR3 protein. The sample records hundreds of thousands of distinct CDR3 sequences, around 13% being singletons. The source material was blood. These receptors were taken from a woman aged 45-65 years with Graves' ophthalmopathy.

In this sample, this clonotype turned up many times. The CDR3: CSAKSLAGVGEQYF. The CDR3 DNA follows: TGCAGTGCAAAGTCACTAGCGGGAGTGGGGGAGCAGTACTTC. The chain joins TRBV20-1 to TRBJ2-7, with 11 bases identical to TRBD2. The CDR3 totals 14 residues. V was pared by 6 bases and J by 7 bases, with 11 bases of the junction left unmatched. CDR1 is DFQATT and CDR2 is SNEGSKA in the germline V gene (reference sequence).

This clonotype was seen only a few times. The rearrangement joins TRBV7-9 to TRBJ1-2, with D possibly TRBD1 on 6 matching bases. The CDR3 loop spans 15 amino acids. Trimming took 4 bases from V and 7 from J, leaving 19 bases between them. CDR1 and CDR2 from the germline V gene are SEHNR and FQNEAQ (reference sequence). Here the CDR3 DNA reads TGTGCCAGCAGCTCTCAGATAACAGGGTTTCGTGGCTACACCTTC. This sequence encodes CASSSQITGFRGYTF.

There are a few counts of this clonotype. The gene calls are TRBV5-8 and TRBJ2-2, with 11 bases identical to TRBD1. V lost 2 bases, J lost 4 bases, and 10 bases stayed unmatched. CDR1 is SGHTS and CDR2 is YDEGEE in the germline V gene. CDR3 length equals 18 residues. The CDR3 here is CASSLLVLDRGRTGELFF. DNA for the CDR3: TGTGCCAGCAGCTTATTGGTTTTGGACAGGGGGCGCACCGGGGAGCTGTTTTTT.

This clonotype was counted ten times or more. The rearrangement joins TRBV18 to TRBJ1-1; no definite D call. Germline V gene sequence: CDR1 KGHSH, CDR2 LQKENI. This CDR3 has 13 amino acids. V dropped 6 bases and J dropped 5 bases, with 13 bases sitting between them. In DNA form, the CDR3 reads TGTGCCAGCTCGCCTGCCACGGGAACTGAAGCTTTCTTT. Translating it yields CASSPATGTEAFF.

In this sample, this clonotype turned up many times. Compared with germline, one end of the junction differs, possibly owing to a read error. DNA for the CDR3: TGTGCCTGGAGTAAGACTAGCGACTACAATGAGCAGTCCTTC. It translates to CAWSKTSDYNEQSF. The V gene is TRBV30, the J gene TRBJ2-1; 8 nucleotides match TRBD2. The CDR3 totals 14 residues. In germline, CDR1 is GTSNPN, CDR2 SVGIG (reference sequence). The variable domain in full, completed from reference TRBV30 and TRBJ2-1, reads SQTIHQWPATLVQPVGSPLSLECTVEGTSNPNLYWYRQAAGRGLQLLFYSVGIGQISSEVPQNLSASRPQDRQFILSSKKLLLSDSGFYLCAWSKTSDYNEQSFGPGTRLTVL.

This clonotype was seen ten or more times. CDR3 protein: CSVLRTGTVRGAFF. The CDR3 DNA reads TGCAGCGTCCTCAGGACAGGGACGGTGAGGGGAGCTTTCTTT. This rearrangement joins TRBV29-1 to TRBJ1-1; TRBD1 matches 8 bases. V shed 6 bases, J shed 10 bases, and the junction held 16 bases outside the gene matches. The CDR3 consists of 14 residues. Per the germline V gene, CDR1 is SQVTM and CDR2 is ANQGSEA.

This clonotype was seen more than once but under ten times. The chain carries TRBV6-2 or TRBV6-3 and TRBJ1-1; D perhaps matches TRBD1 (6 bases). The CDR3 is 12 amino acids. The germline V and J ends were trimmed by 6 bases and 8 bases, with 13 bases remaining between them. CDR1 and CDR2 (germline): MNHEY, SVGEGT. This CDR3 is CASSHRTAEAFF. The CDR3, as DNA: TGTGCCAGCAGCCACAGGACAGCCGAAGCTTTCTTT.

CDR3 sequence: CASTMGGGQGYTF. The DNA for the CDR3 is TGTGCCAGCACCATGGGCGGGGGTCAGGGCTACACCTTC. V is TRBV6-1 and J is TRBJ1-2; weak D call: TRBD1 (5 bases). Germline V gene lookup returns CDR1 MNHNS and CDR2 SASEGT. The length of the CDR3 is 13 residues. V gave up 7 bases and J gave up 8 bases, with 17 bases separating them.

Notes on this clonotype: One end of the junction fails to match germline, which may point to a read error. V usage is TRBV19 and J usage is TRBJ2-1, with 12 nucleotides matching TRBD2. CDR1 is LNHDA, CDR2 SQIVND, per germline (reference sequence). This CDR3 contains 17 residues. CDR3 sequence: CACSISGLAGNFDEQFF. For the CDR3, the DNA is TGTGCCTGTAGTATCAGCGGACTAGCGGGAAATTTCGATGAGCAGTTCTTC.

This clonotype was seen at least ten times. V gene TRBV7-2 combines with J gene TRBJ2-1, with D unresolved. CDR1 is SGHTA, CDR2 FQGNSA, per germline. This CDR3 is built from 13 residues. V was trimmed by 2 bases and J by 0 bases, leaving 2 bases between them. This CDR3 reads CASSLTSYNEQFF. Here the CDR3 DNA reads TGTGCCAGCAGCTTAACCTCCTACAATGAGCAGTTCTTC.